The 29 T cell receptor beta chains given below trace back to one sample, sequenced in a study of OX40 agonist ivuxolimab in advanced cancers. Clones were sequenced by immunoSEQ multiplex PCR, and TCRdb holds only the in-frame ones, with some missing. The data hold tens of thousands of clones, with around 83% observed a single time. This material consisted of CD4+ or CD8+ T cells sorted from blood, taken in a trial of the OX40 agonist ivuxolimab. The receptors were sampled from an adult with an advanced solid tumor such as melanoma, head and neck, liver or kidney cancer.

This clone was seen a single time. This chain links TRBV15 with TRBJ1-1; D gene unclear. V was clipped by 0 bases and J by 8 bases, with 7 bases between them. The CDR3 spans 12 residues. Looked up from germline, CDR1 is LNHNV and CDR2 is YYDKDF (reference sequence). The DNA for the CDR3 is TGTGCCACCAGCAGAGACCGCCTGGAAGCTTTCTTT. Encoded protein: CATSRDRLEAFF.

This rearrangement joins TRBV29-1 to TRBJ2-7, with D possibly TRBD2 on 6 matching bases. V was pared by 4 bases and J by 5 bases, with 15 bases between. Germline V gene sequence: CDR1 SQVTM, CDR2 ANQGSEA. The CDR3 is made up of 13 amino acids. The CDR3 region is CSVAGLVTNEQYF. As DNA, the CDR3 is TGCAGCGTTGCGGGACTCGTGACTAACGAGCAGTACTTC.

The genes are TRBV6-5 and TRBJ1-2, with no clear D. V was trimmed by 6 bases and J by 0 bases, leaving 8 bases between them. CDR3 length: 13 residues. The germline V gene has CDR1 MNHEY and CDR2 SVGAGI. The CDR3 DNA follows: TGTGCCAGCAGGCTAAAATCTAACTATGGCTACACCTTC. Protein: CASRLKSNYGYTF.

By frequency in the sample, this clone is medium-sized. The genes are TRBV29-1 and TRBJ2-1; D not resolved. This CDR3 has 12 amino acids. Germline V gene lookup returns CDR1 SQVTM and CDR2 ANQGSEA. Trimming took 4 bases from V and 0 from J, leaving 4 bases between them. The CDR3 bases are TGCAGCGTTGCCAGCTCCTACAATGAGCAGTTCTTC. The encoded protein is CSVASSYNEQFF.

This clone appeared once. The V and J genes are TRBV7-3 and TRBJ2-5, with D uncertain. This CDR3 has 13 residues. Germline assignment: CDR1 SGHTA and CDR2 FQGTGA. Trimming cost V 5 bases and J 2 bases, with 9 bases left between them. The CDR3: CASSGNRQETQYF. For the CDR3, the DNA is TGTGCCAGCAGCGGGAATCGGCAAGAGACCCAGTACTTC.

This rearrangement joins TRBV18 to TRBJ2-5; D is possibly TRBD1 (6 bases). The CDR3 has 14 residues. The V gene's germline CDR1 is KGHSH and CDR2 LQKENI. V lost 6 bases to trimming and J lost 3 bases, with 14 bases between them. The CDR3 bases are TGTGCCAGCTCGGAGACCTCAGGGGAAGAGACCCAGTACTTC. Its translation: CASSETSGEETQYF.

The CDR3 nucleotides are TGTGCCAGCAGTGAGACAGGAAATGAAGCTTTCTTT. Its translation is CASSETGNEAFF. The chain uses TRBV2 and TRBJ1-1; weak D call: TRBD1 (6 bases). This CDR3 comprises 12 residues. Germline assignment: CDR1 SNHLY and CDR2 FYNNEI. V was pared by 3 bases and J by 7 bases, with 9 bases between.

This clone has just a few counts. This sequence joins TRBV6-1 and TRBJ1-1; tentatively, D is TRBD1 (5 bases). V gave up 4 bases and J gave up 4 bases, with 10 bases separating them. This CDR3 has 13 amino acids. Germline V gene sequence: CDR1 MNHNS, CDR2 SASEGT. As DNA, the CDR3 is TGTGCCAGCAGTGCTTCAGGGAGCACTGAAGCTTTCTTT. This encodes CASSASGSTEAFF.

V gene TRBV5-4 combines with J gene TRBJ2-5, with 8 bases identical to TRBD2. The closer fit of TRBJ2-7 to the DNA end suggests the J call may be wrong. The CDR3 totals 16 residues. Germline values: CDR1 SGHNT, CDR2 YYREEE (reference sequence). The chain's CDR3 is CASSPGLAYHSYEQYF. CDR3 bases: TGTGCCAGCAGCCCAGGACTAGCCTATCACTCCTACGAGCAGTACTTC.

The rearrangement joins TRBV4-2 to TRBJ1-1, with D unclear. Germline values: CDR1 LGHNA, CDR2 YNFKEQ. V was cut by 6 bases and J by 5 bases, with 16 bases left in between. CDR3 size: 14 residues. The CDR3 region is CASSHTYGETEAFF. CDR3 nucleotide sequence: TGTGCCAGCAGTCATACCTACGGGGAAACTGAAGCTTTCTTT.

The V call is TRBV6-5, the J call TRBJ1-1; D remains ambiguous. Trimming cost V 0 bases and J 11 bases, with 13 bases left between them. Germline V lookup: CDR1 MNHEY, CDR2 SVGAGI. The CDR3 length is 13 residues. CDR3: CASSYSQPPRAFF. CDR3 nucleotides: TGTGCCAGCAGTTACTCGCAGCCCCCCAGGGCTTTCTTT.

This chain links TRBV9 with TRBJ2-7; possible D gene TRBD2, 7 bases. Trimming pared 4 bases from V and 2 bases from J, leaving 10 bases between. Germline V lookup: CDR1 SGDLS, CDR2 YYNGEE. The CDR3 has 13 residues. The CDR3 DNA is TGTGCCAGCAGCCGGGGGGCCGCCTACGAGCAGTACTTC. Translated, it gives CASSRGAAYEQYF.

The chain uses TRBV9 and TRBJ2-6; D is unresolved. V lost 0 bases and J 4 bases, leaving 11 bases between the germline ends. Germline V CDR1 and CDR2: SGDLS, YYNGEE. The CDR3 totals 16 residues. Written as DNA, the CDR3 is TGTGCCAGCAGCGTAGGTGGGCCAAGAGGGGCCAACGTCCTGACTTTC. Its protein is CASSVGGPRGANVLTF.

CDR3 nucleotide sequence: TGCGCCAGCAGCCAAGGGGCAGGTCCTTTATATGGCTACACCTTC. Its protein is CASSQGAGPLYGYTF. This chain connects TRBV4-1 to TRBJ1-2; D not certain. Per germline, CDR1 MGHRA and CDR2 YSYEKL. V lost 1 base to trimming and J lost 5 bases, with 14 bases between them. CDR3 length equals 15 residues.

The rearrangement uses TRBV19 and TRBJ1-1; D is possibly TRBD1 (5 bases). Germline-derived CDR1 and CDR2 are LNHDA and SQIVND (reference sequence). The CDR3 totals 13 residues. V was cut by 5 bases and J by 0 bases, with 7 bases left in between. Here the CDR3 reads CASSWDLNTEAFF. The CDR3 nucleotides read TGTGCCAGTAGTTGGGACCTGAACACTGAAGCTTTCTTT.

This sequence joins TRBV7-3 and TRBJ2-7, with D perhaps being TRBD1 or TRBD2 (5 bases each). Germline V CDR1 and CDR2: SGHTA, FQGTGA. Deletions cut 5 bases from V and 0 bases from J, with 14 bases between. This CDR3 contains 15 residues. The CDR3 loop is CASSPRVGPSYEQYF. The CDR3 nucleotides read TGTGCCAGCAGCCCCCGGGTGGGACCCTCCTACGAGCAGTACTTC.

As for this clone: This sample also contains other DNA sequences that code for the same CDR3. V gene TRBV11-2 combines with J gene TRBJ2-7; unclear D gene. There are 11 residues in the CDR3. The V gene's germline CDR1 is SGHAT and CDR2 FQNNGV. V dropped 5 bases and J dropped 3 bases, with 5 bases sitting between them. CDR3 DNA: TGTGCCAGCAGCCTTCGCTACGAGCAGTACTTC. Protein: CASSLRYEQYF. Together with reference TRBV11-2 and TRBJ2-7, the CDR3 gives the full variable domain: EAGVAQSPRYKIIEKRQSVAFWCNPISGHATLYWYQQILGQGPKLLIQFQNNGVVDDSQLPKDRFSAERLKGVDSTLKIQPAKLEDSAVYLCASSLRYEQYFGPGTRLTVT.

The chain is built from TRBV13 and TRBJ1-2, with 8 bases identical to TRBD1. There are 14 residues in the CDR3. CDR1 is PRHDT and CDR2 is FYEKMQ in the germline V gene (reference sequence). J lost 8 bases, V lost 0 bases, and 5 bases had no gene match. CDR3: CASSLGGQADGYTF. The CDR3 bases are TGTGCCAGCAGCTTAGGGGGACAGGCGGACGGCTACACCTTC. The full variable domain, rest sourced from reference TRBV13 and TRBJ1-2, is AAGVIQSPRHLIKEKRETATLKCYPIPRHDTVYWYQQGPGQDPQFLISFYEKMQSDKGSIPDRFSAQQFSDYHSELNMSSLELGDSALYFCASSLGGQADGYTFGSGTRLTVV.

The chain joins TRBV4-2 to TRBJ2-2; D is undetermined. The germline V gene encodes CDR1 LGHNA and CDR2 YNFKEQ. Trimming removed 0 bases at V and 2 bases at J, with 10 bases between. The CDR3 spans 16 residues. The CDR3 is CASSQDELDNTGELFF. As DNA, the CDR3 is TGTGCCAGCAGCCAAGATGAGCTAGACAACACCGGGGAGCTGTTTTTT.

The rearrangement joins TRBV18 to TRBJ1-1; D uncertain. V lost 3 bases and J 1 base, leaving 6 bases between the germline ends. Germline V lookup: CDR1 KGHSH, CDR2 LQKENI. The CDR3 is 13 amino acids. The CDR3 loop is CASSPRWNTEAFF. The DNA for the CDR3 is TGTGCCAGCTCACCGAGATGGAACACTGAAGCTTTCTTT.

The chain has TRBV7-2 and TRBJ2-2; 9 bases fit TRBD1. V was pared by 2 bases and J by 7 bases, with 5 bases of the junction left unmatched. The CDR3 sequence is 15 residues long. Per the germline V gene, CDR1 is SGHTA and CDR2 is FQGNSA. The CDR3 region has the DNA TGTGCCAGCAGCTTATTGGGACAGGGTAACGGGGAGCTGTTTTTT. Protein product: CASSLLGQGNGELFF.

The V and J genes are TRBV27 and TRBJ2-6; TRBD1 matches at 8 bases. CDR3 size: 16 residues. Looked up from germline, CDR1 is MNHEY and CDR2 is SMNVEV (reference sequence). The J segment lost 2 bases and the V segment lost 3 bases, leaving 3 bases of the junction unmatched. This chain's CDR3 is CASSLDRVTGANVLTF. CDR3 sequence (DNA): TGTGCCAGCAGTTTGGACAGGGTAACTGGGGCCAACGTCCTGACTTTC.

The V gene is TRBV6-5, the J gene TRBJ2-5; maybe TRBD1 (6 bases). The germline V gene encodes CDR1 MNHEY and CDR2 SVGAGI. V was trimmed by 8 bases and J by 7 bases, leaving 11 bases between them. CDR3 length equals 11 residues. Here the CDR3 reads CASARGGTQYF. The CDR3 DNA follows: TGTGCCAGCGCCAGAGGGGGGACCCAGTACTTC.

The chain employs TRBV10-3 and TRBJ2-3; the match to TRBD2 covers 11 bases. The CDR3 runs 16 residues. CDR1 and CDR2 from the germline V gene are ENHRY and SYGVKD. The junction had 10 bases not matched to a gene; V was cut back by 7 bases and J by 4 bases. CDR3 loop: CAIKETSGSRSDTQYF. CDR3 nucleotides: TGTGCCATCAAAGAAACTAGCGGGAGTAGGTCAGATACGCAGTATTTT.

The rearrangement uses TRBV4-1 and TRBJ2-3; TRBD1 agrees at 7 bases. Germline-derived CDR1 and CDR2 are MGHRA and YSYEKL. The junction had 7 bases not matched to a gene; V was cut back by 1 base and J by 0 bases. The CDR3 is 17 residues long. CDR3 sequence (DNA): TGCGCCAGCAGCCAAGGTTCCGGGACAGTAAGCACAGATACGCAGTATTTT. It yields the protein CASSQGSGTVSTDTQYF.

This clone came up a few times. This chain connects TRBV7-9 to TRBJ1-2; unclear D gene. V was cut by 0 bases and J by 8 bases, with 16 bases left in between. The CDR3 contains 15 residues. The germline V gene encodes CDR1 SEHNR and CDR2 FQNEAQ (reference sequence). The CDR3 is CASSLAPGRDRGYTF. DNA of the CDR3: TGTGCCAGCAGCTTAGCTCCTGGTCGGGATAGAGGCTACACCTTC.

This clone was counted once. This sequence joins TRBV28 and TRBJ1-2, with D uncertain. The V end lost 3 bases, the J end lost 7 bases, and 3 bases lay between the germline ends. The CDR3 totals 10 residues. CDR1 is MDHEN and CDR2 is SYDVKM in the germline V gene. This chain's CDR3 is CASSLGGYTF. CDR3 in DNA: TGTGCCAGCAGTTTGGGTGGCTACACCTTC.

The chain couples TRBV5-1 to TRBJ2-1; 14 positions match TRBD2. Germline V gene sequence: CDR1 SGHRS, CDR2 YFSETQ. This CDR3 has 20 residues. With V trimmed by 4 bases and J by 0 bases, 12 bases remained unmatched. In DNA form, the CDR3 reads TGCGCCAGCAGCGACACGGGACTAGCGGGAGATAGGGGCTCCTACAATGAGCAGTTCTTC. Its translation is CASSDTGLAGDRGSYNEQFF.

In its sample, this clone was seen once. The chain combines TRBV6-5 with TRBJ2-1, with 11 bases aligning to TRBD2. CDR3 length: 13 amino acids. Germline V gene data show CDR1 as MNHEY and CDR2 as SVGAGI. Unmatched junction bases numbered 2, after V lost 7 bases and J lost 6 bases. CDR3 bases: TGTGCCAGCATAGCGGGAGGGCGCAATGAGCAGTTCTTC. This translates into CASIAGGRNEQFF.